One sample yielded the 19 T cell receptor beta chains listed below, sequenced in a study of T cells after posttransplantation cyclophosphamide. Only in-frame clones appear in the TCRdb table, and some are missing; sequencing was by immunoSEQ multiplex PCR. Altogether 40,000 to 55,000 clones were found in the sample, and no singletons occur. Sequences were obtained from PBMCs. These TCRs come from a man aged 40-49 years in good health, CMV-negative, and a related stem cell transplant donor.

The chain carries TRBV11-2 and TRBJ1-6; 7 nucleotides agree with TRBD1. Germline V lookup: CDR1 SGHAT, CDR2 FQNNGV. This CDR3 is 13 amino acids long. Trimming cost V 5 bases and J 10 bases; bases outside gene matches: 5. As DNA, the CDR3 is TGTGCCAGCAGCCAGGAGACAGGGTCACCCCTCCACTTT. Protein: CASSQETGSPLHF.

In this sample, this clone turned up many times. The chain employs TRBV10-3 and TRBJ2-1; possible D gene TRBD1, 6 bases. This CDR3 spans 11 amino acids. Per the germline V gene, CDR1 is ENHRY and CDR2 is SYGVKD. Trimming removed 11 bases at V and 8 bases at J, with 13 bases between. The CDR3: CAGGGRDEQFF. As DNA, the CDR3 is TGTGCCGGGGGCGGGCGTGATGAGCAGTTCTTC.

This clone occurred many times. V gene TRBV5-1 combines with J gene TRBJ1-1, with D perhaps matching TRBD1 (5 bases). Germline-derived CDR1 and CDR2 are SGHRS and YFSETQ. V was cut by 7 bases and J by 0 bases, with 13 bases left in between. The CDR3 sequence is 14 residues long. The CDR3 here is CASSRQIVNTEAFF. CDR3 sequence (DNA): TGCGCCAGCTCCAGACAGATAGTGAACACTGAAGCTTTCTTT.

Many counts were recorded for this clone. The chain recombines TRBV10-3 with TRBJ2-3, with 7 bases identical to TRBD2. From germline, CDR1 is ENHRY and CDR2 SYGVKD. V lost 7 bases to trimming and J lost 2 bases; unmatched junction nucleotides: 6. The CDR3 spans 14 residues. CDR3 sequence: CAITQTSYTDTQYF. In DNA, the CDR3 is TGTGCCATCACTCAGACTAGCTACACAGATACGCAGTATTTT.

This clone has at least ten counts. The chain couples TRBV27 to TRBJ2-7; tentatively, D is TRBD1 (6 bases). V lost 3 bases, J lost 5 bases, and 14 bases lay in between. The CDR3 length is 14 residues. From germline, CDR1 is MNHEY and CDR2 SMNVEV (reference sequence). CDR3 loop: CASSLWGPRNEQYF. The CDR3 DNA reads as TGTGCCAGCAGTTTGTGGGGGCCGCGGAACGAGCAGTACTTC.

The table lists this clone with many counts. The rearrangement links TRBV28 to TRBJ2-3; D uncertain. The length of the CDR3 is 16 residues. V dropped 2 bases and J dropped 1 base, with 13 bases sitting between them. CDR1 is MDHEN and CDR2 is SYDVKM in the germline V gene. CDR3 nucleotides: TGTGCCAGCAGTTTAGTTGATATTACAGGCACAGATACGCAGTATTTT. Translation: CASSLVDITGTDTQYF.

This clone has ten or more counts. The CDR3 region is CASSLLDRVKTEAFF. For the CDR3, the DNA is TGTGCCAGCAGCCTCCTAGACAGGGTTAAGACTGAAGCTTTCTTT. V is TRBV11-2 and J is TRBJ1-1; 7 bases are a match to TRBD1. The ends lost 5 bases at V and 5 bases at J; junction bases unmatched: 11. Germline CDR1 SGHAT, CDR2 FQNNGV. This CDR3 has 15 residues.

This clone has at least ten counts. The CDR3: CASSQDLTGDTYNEQFF. The CDR3 DNA reads as TGCGCCAGCAGCCAAGACCTGACAGGGGACACCTACAATGAGCAGTTCTTC. This chain uses TRBV4-3 with TRBJ2-1, with 8 bases fitting TRBD1. CDR3 length: 17 residues. Germline loops: CDR1 LGHNA, CDR2 YSLEER. Trimming removed 0 bases from V and 2 bases from J; junction bases left unmatched: 6.

This clone showed up many times. Written as DNA, the CDR3 is TGTGCCAGCAGCCGGACAGGGAATCAGCCCCAGCATTTT. Its protein is CASSRTGNQPQHF. This chain connects TRBV7-2 to TRBJ1-5; 8 bases match TRBD1. Trimming at V came to 5 bases and at J to 4 bases, leaving 1 base not matched to a gene. This CDR3 has 13 amino acids. From germline, CDR1 is SGHTA and CDR2 FQGNSA.

Ten or more counts support this clone. The rearrangement links TRBV10-3 to TRBJ2-5; TRBD1 matches at 8 bases. Germline V gene sequence: CDR1 ENHRY, CDR2 SYGVKD. J was trimmed by 2 bases and V by 10 bases; bases with no gene match: 6. The CDR3 is 13 amino acids. In nucleotides, the CDR3 is TGTGCCACGACCTGGGACAGGCAAGAGACCCAGTACTTC. It specifies CATTWDRQETQYF.

This clone showed up just a few times. A much larger clone differs from this one at a single base, so this may be a read error. The V call is TRBV7-2, the J call TRBJ2-1; D is unresolved. The CDR3 runs 13 residues. Germline-derived CDR1 and CDR2 are SGHTA and FQGNSA. V was pared by 7 bases and J by 5 bases, with 12 bases between. The CDR3 loop reads CASTSGAHNEQFF. The CDR3 region has the DNA TGTGCCAGCACCAGTGGTGCCCACAATGAGCAGTTCTTC.

This clone occurred many times. The chain carries TRBV5-4 and TRBJ2-1; TRBD2 matches at 7 bases. The J segment lost 8 bases and the V segment lost 5 bases, leaving 16 bases of the junction unmatched. The length of the CDR3 is 16 residues. Germline V CDR1 and CDR2: SGHNT, YYREEE (reference sequence). CDR3 loop: CASSLLTRRGGDEQFF. DNA of the CDR3: TGTGCCAGCAGTTTGCTGACTCGCCGGGGAGGGGATGAGCAGTTCTTC.

This clone was seen many times. This chain uses TRBV5-4 with TRBJ2-7; 9 bases line up with TRBD2. The CDR3 has 18 amino acids. CDR1 and CDR2 (germline): SGHNT, YYREEE (reference sequence). With V trimmed by 3 bases and J by 6 bases, 19 bases remained unmatched. This chain's CDR3 is CASSSEGLAGTPSPEQYF. In nucleotides, the CDR3 is TGTGCCAGCAGCTCGGAGGGGCTAGCGGGAACCCCCTCCCCCGAGCAGTACTTC.

This clone was counted at least ten times. This chain links TRBV5-1 with TRBJ2-5; 8 positions agree with TRBD1. Germline CDR1 is SGHRS and CDR2 is YFSETQ. The CDR3 covers 16 residues. The V segment lost 0 bases and the J segment 1 base; nucleotides outside the gene matches: 5. In nucleotides, the CDR3 is TGCGCCAGCAGCTTGGTCGGGACAGGTCCCCAAGAGACCCAGTACTTC. It encodes CASSLVGTGPQETQYF.

This clone was counted at least ten times. This chain links TRBV2 with TRBJ1-2; D call uncertain. Germline loops: CDR1 SNHLY, CDR2 FYNNEI. CDR3 length: 14 residues. The V end was cut by 0 bases, the J end by 1 base, with 6 bases between. CDR3: CASSEALSNYGYTF. CDR3 bases: TGTGCCAGCAGTGAAGCGCTGAGTAACTATGGCTACACCTTC. The whole variable domain, filled in from reference TRBV2 and TRBJ1-2, reads EPEVTQTPSHQVTQMGQEVILRCVPISNHLYFYWYRQILGQKVEFLVSFYNNEISEKSEIFDDQFSVERPDGSNFTLKIRSTKLEDSAMYFCASSEALSNYGYTFGSGTRLTVV.

This clone was seen repeatedly, ten times or more. The chain uses TRBV15 and TRBJ2-1, with D unresolved. This CDR3 has 12 amino acids. V was clipped by 4 bases and J by 8 bases, with 9 bases between them. Germline V gives CDR1 LNHNV, CDR2 YYDKDF (reference sequence). The CDR3 loop is CATSNLGDEQFF. In DNA, the CDR3 is TGTGCCACCAGCAATTTGGGCGATGAGCAGTTCTTC.

Many counts were recorded for this clone. The rearrangement uses TRBV30 and TRBJ1-5; the D is unclear. CDR3 length: 12 residues. V gave up 3 bases and J gave up 9 bases, with 12 bases separating them. Germline V CDR1 and CDR2: GTSNPN, SVGIG (reference sequence). The CDR3 is CAWSAQMGPQHF. As DNA, the CDR3 is TGTGCCTGGAGCGCACAGATGGGGCCCCAGCATTTT.

This clone has ten or more counts. V gene TRBV6-5 combines with J gene TRBJ2-5; unclear D gene. CDR1 and CDR2 from the germline V gene are MNHEY and SVGAGI. The V and J ends lost 4 bases and 5 bases respectively, with 8 bases between them. There are 12 residues in the CDR3. The CDR3 DNA reads TGTGCCAGCAGTTCCTCCGGGGAGACCCAGTACTTC. It is translated as CASSSSGETQYF.

In this sample, this clone turned up many times. The gene calls are TRBV5-1 and TRBJ2-6; D unresolved. The germline V and J ends were trimmed by 0 bases and 0 bases, with 10 bases remaining between them. In germline, CDR1 is SGHRS, CDR2 YFSETQ. The CDR3 consists of 17 residues. The CDR3 DNA reads TGCGCCAGCAGCTTGGTCAGGCATTCCTCTGGGGCCAACGTCCTGACTTTC. It yields the protein CASSLVRHSSGANVLTF. Full variable domain (missing parts from reference TRBV5-1 and TRBJ2-6): KAGVTQTPRYLIKTRGQQVTLSCSPISGHRSVSWYQQTPGQGLQFLFEYFSETQRNKGNFPGRFSGRQFSNSRSEMNVSTLELGDSALYLCASSLVRHSSGANVLTFGAGSRLTVL.